A selection of T cell receptor beta chains follows, all from one sample in a study of technical replicates of blood from a few donors. The data were produced by immunoSEQ multiplex PCR, yet TCRdb's version contains in-frame clones alone and is incomplete. The sample holds approximately 69,000 clones, 88% seen once. Sequencing was carried out using PBMCs. Receptors were obtained from a human donor in good health. Some clones in this sample may be carry-over from other donors' samples. CDR3s include the opening cysteine and the closing phenylalanine or tryptophan. D genes are given only for firm matches. Clone size appears in some rows only: once, few, many, or a class for an expanded clone.

d_call	v_call	j_call	cdr3_length	clone_size	cdr3_aa	cdr3_nt
NA	TRBV29-1	TRBJ2-1	12	once	CSVEAGTREQFF	TGCAGCGTTGAGGCAGGGACTCGGGAGCAGTTCTTC
TRBD1	TRBV4-3	TRBJ1-2	14	NA	CASSPRTGRNGYTF	TGCGCCAGCAGCCCCAGGACAGGGCGAAATGGCTACACCTTC
TRBD1	TRBV13	TRBJ1-2	15	NA	CASSPGTVGGRGYTF	TGTGCCAGCAGCCCAGGGACAGTAGGGGGAAGGGGCTACACCTTC
TRBD2	TRBV5-6	TRBJ2-1	16	NA	CASSFPPTSGFREQFF	TGTGCCAGCAGCTTTCCCCCGACTAGCGGTTTTCGGGAGCAGTTCTTC
TRBD1	TRBV7-2	TRBJ2-5	14	NA	CASRRDRGQETQYF	TGTGCCAGCAGACGGGACAGGGGACAAGAGACCCAGTACTTC
NA	TRBV5-8	TRBJ2-7	13	NA	CASSPVGLYEQYF	TGTGCCAGCAGCCCGGTGGGGCTCTACGAGCAGTACTTC
NA	TRBV19	TRBJ2-1	16	NA	CASSTPGQSSYNEQFF	TGTGCCAGTAGTACTCCGGGACAAAGCTCCTACAATGAGCAGTTCTTC
NA	TRBV19	TRBJ2-7	13	NA	CASSYRSGYEQYF	TGTGCCAGTAGTTATAGATCGGGATACGAGCAGTACTTC
NA	TRBV5-1	TRBJ1-5	17	NA	CASSLVPIALSNQPQHF	TGCGCCAGCAGCTTGGTTCCCATAGCCCTTAGCAATCAGCCCCAGCATTTT
TRBD1	TRBV2	TRBJ1-1	15	NA	CASRGRQGANTEAFF	TGTGCCAGCAGGGGTCGACAGGGGGCAAACACTGAAGCTTTCTTT
NA	TRBV7-9	TRBJ2-7	16	NA	CASSSRDTLPYHEQYF	TGTGCCAGCAGTTCCCGGGACACCCTTCCATACCACGAGCAGTACTTC
NA	TRBV30	TRBJ2-4	13	NA	CAWGTGDKNIQYF	TGTGCCTGGGGTACAGGAGACAAAAACATTCAGTACTTC
TRBD2	TRBV4-1	TRBJ2-7	14	NA	CASRLTAGVTEQYF	TGCGCCAGCAGACTAACCGCGGGAGTAACCGAGCAGTACTTC